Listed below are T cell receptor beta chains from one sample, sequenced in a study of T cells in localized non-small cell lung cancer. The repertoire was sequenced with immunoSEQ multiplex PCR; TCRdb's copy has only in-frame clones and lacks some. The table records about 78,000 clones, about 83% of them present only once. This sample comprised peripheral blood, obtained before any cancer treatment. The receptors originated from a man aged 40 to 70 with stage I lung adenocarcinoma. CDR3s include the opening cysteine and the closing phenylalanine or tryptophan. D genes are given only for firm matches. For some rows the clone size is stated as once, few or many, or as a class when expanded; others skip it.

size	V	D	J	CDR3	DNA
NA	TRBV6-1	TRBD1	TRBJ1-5	CASSEDRGQPQHF	TGTGCCAGCAGTGAAGACAGGGGACAGCCCCAGCATTTT
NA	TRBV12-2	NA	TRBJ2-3	CASRFAHSGHAWDTQYF	TGTGCAAGTCGCTTCGCCCATAGCGGGCACGCCTGGGATACGCAGTATTTT
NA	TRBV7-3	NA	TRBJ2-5	CASSLSGYPQETQYF	TGTGCCAGCAGCTTATCCGGCTACCCCCAAGAGACCCAGTACTTC
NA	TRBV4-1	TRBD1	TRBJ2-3	CASSQERQGAHADTQYF	TGCGCCAGCAGCCAAGAGAGACAGGGGGCACATGCAGATACGCAGTATTTT
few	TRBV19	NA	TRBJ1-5	CASSIDPGGRANQPQHF	TGTGCCAGTAGTATAGACCCGGGCGGCAGGGCAAATCAGCCCCAGCATTTT
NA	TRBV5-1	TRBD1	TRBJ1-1	CASSPGTVAEAFF	TGCGCCAGCAGCCCCGGGACAGTGGCTGAAGCTTTCTTT
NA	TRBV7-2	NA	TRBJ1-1	CASSPKTLNTEAFF	TGTGCCAGCAGCCCAAAAACGTTGAACACTGAAGCTTTCTTT
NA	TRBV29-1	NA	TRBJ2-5	CSVELGQGGWETQYF	TGCAGCGTCGAGCTGGGGCAGGGTGGTTGGGAGACCCAGTACTTC
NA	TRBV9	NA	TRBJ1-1	CASASGFGNTEAFF	TGTGCCAGCGCCTCAGGGTTCGGGAACACTGAAGCTTTCTTT
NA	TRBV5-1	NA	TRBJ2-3	CASSRDIGPFTDTQYF	TGCGCCAGCAGCCGCGACATTGGACCCTTTACAGATACGCAGTATTTT
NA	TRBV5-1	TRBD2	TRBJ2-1	CASSLDGGSFNEQFF	TGCGCCAGCAGCTTGGATGGCGGGAGTTTCAATGAGCAGTTCTTC
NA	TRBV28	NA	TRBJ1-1	CASRRGQGRAGNTEAFF	TGTGCCAGCAGGAGGGGCCAGGGGAGAGCTGGGAACACTGAAGCTTTCTTT
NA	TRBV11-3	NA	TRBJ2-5	CASSLVATSETQYF	TGTGCCAGCAGCTTAGTTGCTACCTCAGAGACCCAGTACTTC
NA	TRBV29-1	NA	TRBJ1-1	CSVEEISSYRQAWTEAFF	TGCAGCGTTGAAGAGATATCCTCTTACCGACAGGCCTGGACTGAAGCTTTCTTT
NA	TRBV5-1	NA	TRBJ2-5	CASSLAPETQYF	TGCGCCAGCAGCTTGGCCCCCGAGACCCAGTACTTC
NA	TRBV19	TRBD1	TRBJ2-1	CASSTGQGASNEQFF	TGTGCCAGTAGTACAGGACAGGGGGCAAGCAATGAGCAGTTCTTC
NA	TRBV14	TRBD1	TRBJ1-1	CASSQATGGSVAFF	TGTGCCAGCAGCCAAGCAACAGGGGGTTCGGTGGCTTTCTTT
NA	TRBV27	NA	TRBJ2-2	CASSLYRNTGELFF	TGTGCCAGCAGTTTGTACAGGAACACCGGGGAGCTGTTTTTT
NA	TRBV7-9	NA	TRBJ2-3	CASSGTGADTQYF	TGTGCCAGCAGCGGGACTGGCGCAGATACGCAGTATTTT
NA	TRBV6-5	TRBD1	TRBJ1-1	CASSHRQGETEAFF	TGTGCCAGCAGTCACCGACAGGGAGAAACTGAAGCTTTCTTT
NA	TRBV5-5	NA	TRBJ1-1	CASSLGGWDGEAFF	TGTGCCAGCAGCTTGGGGGGCTGGGATGGTGAAGCTTTCTTT
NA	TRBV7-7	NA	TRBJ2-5	CASSLVAGPQETQYF	TGTGCCAGCAGCTTAGTGGCGGGACCCCAAGAGACCCAGTACTTC
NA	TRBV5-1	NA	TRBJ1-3	CASSLGTAPGNTIYF	TGCGCCAGCAGCCTAGGGACCGCGCCTGGAAACACCATATATTTT
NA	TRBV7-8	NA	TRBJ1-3	CASSPDRSSGNTIYF	TGTGCCAGCAGCCCCGACAGGAGCTCTGGAAACACCATATATTTT
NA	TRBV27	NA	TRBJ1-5	CASSSGSNQPQHF	TGTGCCAGCAGTTCTGGGAGCAATCAGCCCCAGCATTTT
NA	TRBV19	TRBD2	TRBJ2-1	CASSILGLAGGPHEQFF	TGTGCCAGTAGTATCCTGGGACTAGCGGGAGGGCCTCATGAGCAGTTCTTC
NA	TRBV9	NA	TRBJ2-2	CASSVSTGELFF	TGTGCCAGCAGCGTGTCCACCGGGGAGCTGTTTTTT
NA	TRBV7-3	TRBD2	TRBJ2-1	CASSLVATSGYNEQFF	TGTGCCAGCAGCCTGGTTGCGACTAGCGGTTACAATGAGCAGTTCTTC
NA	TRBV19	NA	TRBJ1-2	CASRRDWAGVNGYTF	TGTGCCAGTAGGAGAGATTGGGCAGGGGTCAATGGCTACACCTTC
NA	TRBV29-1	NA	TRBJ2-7	CSVVSSSGLYEQYF	TGCAGCGTAGTTAGCTCGTCAGGATTATACGAGCAGTACTTC
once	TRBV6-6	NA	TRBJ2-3	CASRLGVTPTDTQYF	TGTGCCAGCAGGCTAGGCGTCACACCAACAGATACGCAGTATTTT
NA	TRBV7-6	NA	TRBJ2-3	CASSPQGDTQYF	TGTGCCAGCAGCCCGCAGGGGGATACGCAGTATTTT
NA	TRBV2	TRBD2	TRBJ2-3	CASVMRGGPDTQYF	TGTGCCAGCGTCATGCGGGGGGGCCCAGATACGCAGTATTTT
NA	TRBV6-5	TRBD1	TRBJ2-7	CASRRTGDEQYF	TGTGCCAGCAGAAGGACAGGGGACGAGCAGTACTTC
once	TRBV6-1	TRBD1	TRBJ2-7	CASSAGQPYEQYF	TGTGCCAGCAGTGCGGGACAGCCCTACGAGCAGTACTTC
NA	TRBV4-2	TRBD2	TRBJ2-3	CASSQRQKTSGLAGDTDTQYF	TGTGCCAGCAGCCAAAGACAAAAAACCTCGGGACTAGCGGGAGACACAGATACGCAGTATTTT
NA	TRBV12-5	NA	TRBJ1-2	CASGLRTGSAYGYTF	TGTGCTAGTGGTTTACGGACCGGGTCGGCATATGGCTACACCTTC
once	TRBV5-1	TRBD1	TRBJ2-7	CASSLQGLSSSYEQYF	TGCGCCAGCAGCCTACAGGGGCTATCGAGTTCCTACGAGCAGTACTTC
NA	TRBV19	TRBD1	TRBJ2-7	CASSIGGQTVYEQYF	TGTGCCAGTAGTATAGGGGGACAGACCGTCTACGAGCAGTACTTC
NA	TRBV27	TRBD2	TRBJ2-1	CASRSLGSGVKEDEQFF	TGTGCCAGCCGTAGTTTGGGGAGCGGGGTTAAGGAGGATGAGCAGTTCTTC
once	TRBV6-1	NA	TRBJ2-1	CASNTGISYNEQFF	TGTGCCAGCAACACCGGGATTTCCTACAATGAGCAGTTCTTC